This entry describes one TCR beta chain. This entry belongs to a study of blood T cell repertoires in COVID-19. Patients of the Seattle cohort, enrolled during active infection, were followed longitudinally. How the authors handled the data: Reference gene primer amplification gave nucleated cell count estimates. The protocol was immunoSEQ multiplex PCR, while the TCRdb copy is restricted to in-frame clones and leaves out a portion. The V and J calls and the clone size are those of that table, but D and trimming were determined from the DNA. The table shows roughly 120,000 clones, with more than 80% occurring only once. CDR3 size: 11 residues. Germline V gives CDR1 SNHLY, CDR2 FYNNEI. Germline trimming cut 11 bases from V and 8 bases from J; bases unmatched to any gene: 8.

This clonotype was obtained from a woman aged 55-75 years with COVID-19, enrolled during active disease. The chain combines TRBV2 with TRBJ1-2; 7 positions agree with TRBD1. Sequenced sample: peripheral blood. The CDR3 reads CAEQGSRGYTF. For the CDR3, the DNA is TGTGCCGAACAGGGGTCCCGAGGCTACACCTTC. Complete variable domain (other parts from reference TRBV2 and TRBJ1-2): EPEVTQTPSHQVTQMGQEVILRCVPISNHLYFYWYRQILGQKVEFLVSFYNNEISEKSEIFDDQFSVERPDGSNFTLKIRSTKLEDSAMYFCAEQGSRGYTFGSGTRLTVV.